The present T cell receptor (beta chain) was sequenced within a study of beta chain features in type 1 diabetes. CDR3 length equals 15 residues. Trimming stripped 1 base from V and 6 bases from J, with 14 bases between. The germline CDR1 and CDR2 sequences are SGHNT and YENEEA. In its sample, this clone was seen once. Its specificity is unknown. Points from the study as a whole: Shorter templates may be favored by PCR, equally so in patients and controls. There was a moderate but significant shortening of TCRB CDR3s in all four CD4+ subsets of Type 1 diabetes patients. For patients, the naive, central memory and Treg TCRB repertoires appeared more alike than for healthy donors.

Sampling consisted of one heparinised blood draw per donor, averaging around 120 mL. Expressed TCRB transcripts were sequenced because the entire RNA isolate underwent reverse transcription. The data were produced by immunoSEQ multiplex PCR, yet TCRdb's version contains in-frame clones alone and is incomplete. Here the sample spans over 200,000 clones, approximately 10% being singletons. The sequencing input was naive CD4+ T cells from blood. The clonotype comes from a man younger than 40 with type 1 diabetes. The V call is TRBV11-3, the J call TRBJ2-3, with a possible D match to TRBD2 (5 bases). CDR3 in amino acids: CASSLAISRGDTQYF. The CDR3 nucleotides read TGTGCCAGCAGCTTAGCCATTTCTCGAGGGGATACGCAGTATTTT.